This T cell receptor beta chain is from a study of shared clonotypes between healthy human individuals. V was clipped by 0 bases and J by 2 bases; unmatched bases: 8. This CDR3 is built from 16 residues. Germline V lookup: CDR1 SGHDT, CDR2 YYEEEE. The assay was immunoSEQ multiplex PCR, and TCRdb's table has in-frame clones only and misses some. The sample consists of roughly 490,000 clones, less than 80% of them appearing once. Input material: PBMCs. The TCR comes from a woman aged 40-49 years in good health. Some clones in this sample may be carry-over from other donors' samples. This chain uses TRBV5-6 with TRBJ2-7; 7 bases align to TRBD2. The CDR3 protein is CASSLGLAEATYEQYF. In DNA form, the CDR3 reads TGTGCCAGCAGCTTGGGGCTAGCGGAAGCAACCTACGAGCAGTACTTC.